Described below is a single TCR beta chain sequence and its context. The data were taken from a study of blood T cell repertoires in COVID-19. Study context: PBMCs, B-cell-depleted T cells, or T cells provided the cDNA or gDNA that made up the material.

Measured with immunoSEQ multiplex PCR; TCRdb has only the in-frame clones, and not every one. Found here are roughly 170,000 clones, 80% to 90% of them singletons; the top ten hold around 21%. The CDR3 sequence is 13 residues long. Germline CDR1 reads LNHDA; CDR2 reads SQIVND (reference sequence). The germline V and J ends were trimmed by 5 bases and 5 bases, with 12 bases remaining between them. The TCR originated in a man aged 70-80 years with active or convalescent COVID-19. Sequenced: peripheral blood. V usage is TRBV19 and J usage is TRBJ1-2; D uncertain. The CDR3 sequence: CASSPTSNYGYTF. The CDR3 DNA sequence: TGTGCCAGTAGTCCGACATCGAATTATGGCTACACCTTC.